The next 28 T cell receptor beta chains were all read from a single sample in a study of blood T cells in healthy people across ages. The second PCR ran about 6 to 12 cycles with a sample-barcoded 5' primer and J-beta primers. TCRdb called the 5' RACE reads again in MiXCR, with one record for every CDR3 protein. Of about 1.6 million distinct CDR3 sequences in the sample, 30% to 40% are singletons; the top ten hold 11%. Sequenced input: blood. Receptor source: a woman aged 30 to 39 in good health.

The chain has TRBV12-3 or TRBV12-4 and TRBJ2-2; D assignment may be TRBD1 or TRBD2 (5 bases each). V was cut by 6 bases and J by 8 bases, with 25 bases left in between. The length of the CDR3 is 17 residues. The CDR3 sequence: CASRTLNRLKGAGELFF. The CDR3 DNA is TGTGCCAGCAGGACCTTGAACAGACTAAAAGGGGCAGGGGAGCTGTTTTTT.

This clonotype has only a few counts. The chain is built from TRBV7-6 and TRBJ2-3; D unclear. The germline gives CDR1 SGHVS, CDR2 FNYEAQ. Trimming took 1 base from V and 2 from J, leaving 34 bases between them. The CDR3 length is 23 residues. For the CDR3, the DNA is TGTGCCAGCAGCTTAGTTGAAGGACCCAGTGCAAAGATAATGGTACTTCCCACAGATACGCAGTATTTT. Protein: CASSLVEGPSAKIMVLPTDTQYF.

Only a few counts were recorded for this clonotype. The chain links TRBV7-2 to TRBJ1-2; D call uncertain. The CDR3 is 14 residues long. V lost 4 bases to trimming and J lost 4 bases, with 13 bases between them. Germline CDR1 reads SGHTA; CDR2 reads FQGNSA. The CDR3 is CASSSGAGSYGYTF. CDR3 DNA sequence: TGTGCCAGCAGCTCAGGAGCAGGCTCCTATGGCTACACCTTC.

In regard to this clonotype: The junction does not match germline at one end; this may be a read error. The chain uses TRBV12-3 or TRBV12-4 and TRBJ1-2, with 7 bases matching TRBD1. The CDR3 extends over 12 amino acids. CDR3 protein: CVSRTGAYGYTF. The CDR3 DNA reads TGTGTCAGCAGGACAGGAGCCTATGGCTACACCTTC.

Many counts were recorded for this clonotype. The rearrangement uses TRBV29-1 and TRBJ2-3; D could derive from TRBD1 or TRBD2 (5 bases each). The ends were cut back, 4 bases at V and 1 base at J, with 18 bases in the middle. Germline CDR1 and CDR2: SQVTM and ANQGSEA. This CDR3 has 16 amino acids. Written as DNA, the CDR3 is TGCAGCGTTGTAATCGGGACCACTCAGGGCACAGATACGCAGTATTTT. This encodes CSVVIGTTQGTDTQYF.

This clonotype appeared a few times. The V and J genes are TRBV13 and TRBJ2-1; 10 positions match TRBD2. The junction had 4 bases not matched to a gene; V was cut back by 5 bases and J by 6 bases. This CDR3 has 14 amino acids. Per the germline V gene, CDR1 is PRHDT and CDR2 is FYEKMQ (reference sequence). In DNA form, the CDR3 reads TGTGCCAGCAGCCGGCTAGCGGGAGTCAATGAGCAGTTCTTC. This gives the protein CASSRLAGVNEQFF.

At least ten counts were recorded for this clonotype. The genes are TRBV28 and TRBJ2-5; 8 nucleotides agree with TRBD1. The germline CDR1 and CDR2 sequences are MDHEN and SYDVKM. V shed 5 bases and J 11 bases; nucleotides not matched to a gene: 13. The CDR3 consists of 14 residues. The CDR3 reads CASSPPDRGGEQYF. Written as DNA, the CDR3 is TGTGCCAGCAGTCCACCAGACAGGGGAGGAGAGCAGTACTTC.

A few counts support this clonotype. One end of the junction does not line up with germline, which may come from a read error. The genes are TRBV6-5 and TRBJ2-7; 8 bases line up with TRBD1. CDR1 is MNHEY, CDR2 SVGAGI, per germline. The CDR3 totals 15 residues. The CDR3 here is CASGPGTGLSYDQYF. The CDR3 DNA follows: TGTGCCAGCGGACCCGGGACAGGCCTCTCCTACGATCAGTACTTC.

V usage is TRBV6-4 and J usage is TRBJ1-1; D is perhaps TRBD1 (5 bases). The V end lost 2 bases, the J end lost 1 base, and 8 bases lay between the germline ends. The CDR3 totals 14 residues. CDR1 and CDR2 from the germline V gene are MRHNA and SNTAGT. The CDR3 loop reads CASSDGGENTEAFF. The CDR3 DNA reads TGTGCCAGCAGTGACGGGGGTGAGAACACTGAAGCTTTCTTT.

The chain carries TRBV7-3 and TRBJ2-3, with D uncertain. CDR1 and CDR2 from the germline V gene are SGHTA and FQGTGA. This CDR3 comprises 13 residues. V shed 1 base and J shed 7 bases, with 9 bases lying between them. As DNA, the CDR3 is TGTGCCAGCAGCTTAAGCGTAGGGAATACGCAGTATTTT. Protein product: CASSLSVGNTQYF.

The chain uses TRBV20-1 and TRBJ2-7, with 12 bases identical to TRBD2. CDR1 is DFQATT, CDR2 SNEGSKA, per germline (reference sequence). V shed 0 bases and J 0 bases; nucleotides not matched to a gene: 3. This CDR3 contains 16 residues. Written as DNA, the CDR3 is TGCAGTGCTAGAGATGGACTAGCGGGACTCTCCTACGAGCAGTACTTC. Translated: CSARDGLAGLSYEQYF.

CDR3 loop: CASSQDPSLVPPYNEQFF. The CDR3 coding sequence is TGTGCCAGCAGCCAAGATCCTTCACTAGTACCGCCTTACAATGAGCAGTTCTTC. The chain has TRBV3-1 and TRBJ2-1, with D possibly TRBD2 on 5 matching bases. V lost 0 bases, J lost 4 bases, and 19 bases lay in between. Per the germline V gene, CDR1 is LGHDT and CDR2 is YNNKEL (reference sequence). The CDR3 contains 18 residues.

This clonotype was recorded many times. The chain combines TRBV6-6 with TRBJ2-5, with D unclear. The CDR3 length is 13 residues. Germline assignment: CDR1 MNHNY and CDR2 SVGAGI (reference sequence). Trimming removed 8 bases from V and 2 bases from J, with 12 bases in between. In DNA, the CDR3 is TGTGCCAGCGCAAGAAAGGAGCAAGAGACCCAGTACTTC. It yields the protein CASARKEQETQYF.

This clonotype has a handful of counts. This chain links TRBV13 with TRBJ1-2; D is undetermined. Germline V CDR1 and CDR2: PRHDT, FYEKMQ (reference sequence). This CDR3 is built from 15 residues. V was clipped by 5 bases and J by 1 base, with 14 bases between them. CDR3 protein: CASSPKSSSNYGYTF. The CDR3 DNA sequence: TGTGCCAGCAGCCCCAAGTCCAGTAGTAACTATGGCTACACCTTC.

There are a few counts of this clonotype. The chain employs TRBV6-6 and TRBJ1-5, with D possibly being TRBD1 (5 bases). The CDR3 has 17 amino acids. CDR1 and CDR2 from the germline V gene are MNHNY and SVGAGI (reference sequence). Trimming shortened V by 0 bases and J by 6 bases, and 18 bases separated the two germline ends. The CDR3 sequence is CASSYSGRVGVSQPQHF. The CDR3 nucleotides are TGTGCCAGCAGTTACTCGGGCAGGGTAGGTGTTAGTCAGCCCCAGCATTTT.

This clonotype was picked up a small number of times. The chain is built from TRBV5-1 and TRBJ2-5; the match to TRBD2 covers 10 bases. The V and J ends lost 3 bases and 0 bases, in that order; junction bases with no gene match: 5. CDR3 size: 16 residues. Germline loops: CDR1 SGHRS, CDR2 YFSETQ. CDR3 loop: CASSSAAGGYQETQYF. The CDR3 nucleotides read TGCGCCAGCAGCTCTGCAGCGGGAGGGTACCAAGAGACCCAGTACTTC.

The rearrangement uses TRBV20-1 and TRBJ1-5; possibly TRBD1 for D (6 bases). Germline V gene lookup returns CDR1 DFQATT and CDR2 SNEGSKA (reference sequence). Trimming cost V 3 bases and J 6 bases, with 21 bases left between them. The CDR3 extends over 16 amino acids. In DNA form, the CDR3 reads TGCAGTGCTAGTTCTCCCGCGGGGGGCAAGGCTCAGCCCCAGCATTTT. Protein: CSASSPAGGKAQPQHF.

V usage is TRBV5-6 and J usage is TRBJ2-7, with 8 bases matching TRBD2. The V gene's germline CDR1 is SGHDT and CDR2 YYEEEE. This CDR3 is built from 15 residues. V was pared by 2 bases and J by 10 bases, with 14 bases of the junction left unmatched. CDR3 amino acids: CASSFSPAGVYVQYF. Written as DNA, the CDR3 is TGTGCCAGCAGCTTTTCTCCAGCGGGGGTCTACGTACAGTACTTC.

This clonotype has a handful of counts. V gene TRBV20-1 combines with J gene TRBJ2-3, with D uncertain. Germline V lookup: CDR1 DFQATT, CDR2 SNEGSKA (reference sequence). This CDR3 has 9 amino acids. Trimming cost V 6 bases and J 9 bases, with 7 bases left between them. Written as DNA, the CDR3 is TGCAGTGCCCCCAGGACGCAGTATTTT. It yields the protein CSAPRTQYF.

This rearrangement joins TRBV29-1 to TRBJ2-5; D not certain. Germline V gene data show CDR1 as SQVTM and CDR2 as ANQGSEA. The V end lost 3 bases, the J end lost 0 bases, and 5 bases lay between the germline ends. The CDR3 contains 12 residues. The CDR3 sequence: CSVDMNQETQYF. Here the CDR3 DNA reads TGCAGCGTTGACATGAACCAAGAGACCCAGTACTTC.

The chain combines TRBV20-1 with TRBJ2-7, with D unresolved. The ends were cut back, 7 bases at V and 5 bases at J, with 18 bases in the middle. Looked up from germline, CDR1 is DFQATT and CDR2 is SNEGSKA (reference sequence). The CDR3 extends over 13 amino acids. The CDR3 reads CSESAQRGDEQYF. The CDR3 DNA follows: TGCAGTGAATCCGCCCAACGAGGCGACGAGCAGTACTTC.

This chain joins TRBV11-2 and TRBJ2-1; D unresolved. The CDR3 runs to 16 residues. The germline CDR1 and CDR2 sequences are SGHAT and FQNNGV. V was trimmed by 1 base and J by 5 bases, leaving 15 bases between them. The CDR3 reads CASSLVAGFRDNEQFF. In nucleotides, the CDR3 is TGTGCCAGCAGCTTAGTAGCCGGGTTTCGGGACAATGAGCAGTTCTTC.

This clonotype was observed many times. The chain joins TRBV29-1 to TRBJ2-3, with 9 bases aligning to TRBD2. Germline trimming cut 5 bases from V and 3 bases from J; bases unmatched to any gene: 6. The CDR3 has 14 amino acids. The germline CDR1 and CDR2 sequences are SQVTM and ANQGSEA. CDR3 protein: CSVFGAGGTDTQYF. The CDR3 DNA sequence: TGCAGCGTTTTCGGAGCGGGGGGAACAGATACGCAGTATTTT.

The chain is built from TRBV6-6 and TRBJ1-2, with TRBD1 matching over 9 bases. The germline CDR1 and CDR2 sequences are MNHNY and SVGAGI (reference sequence). The CDR3 covers 14 residues. The V gene end was trimmed by 6 bases and the J gene end by 5 bases; junction bases not matched to a gene: 7. The CDR3 DNA reads TGTGCCAGCAGGATGGGGACAGGGAGATATGGCTACACCTTC. Amino acids: CASRMGTGRYGYTF.

In its sample, this clonotype was seen many times. This rearrangement joins TRBV6-4 to TRBJ1-1, with a tentative D call TRBD1 (6 bases). Per the germline V gene, CDR1 is MRHNA and CDR2 is SNTAGT. The V and J ends lost 1 base and 2 bases respectively, with 14 bases between them. This CDR3 comprises 16 residues. CDR3 DNA sequence: TGTGCCAGCAGTGACTTCGACAGGACCCCCAACACTGAAGCTTTCTTT. This gives the protein CASSDFDRTPNTEAFF.

This rearrangement joins TRBV3-1 to TRBJ2-1; D unresolved. The CDR3 spans 18 residues. V was clipped by 1 base and J by 2 bases, with 18 bases between them. Germline lookup yields CDR1 LGHDT and CDR2 YNNKEL (reference sequence). CDR3 coding DNA: TGTGCCAGCAGCCAAGTAATCAGAGACGGGTACCCCTACAATGAGCAGTTCTTC. Its protein is CASSQVIRDGYPYNEQFF.

This rearrangement joins TRBV5-1 to TRBJ1-4; D is possibly TRBD1 (5 bases). The V end was cut by 2 bases, the J end by 8 bases, with 13 bases between. This CDR3 spans 14 amino acids. Germline assignment: CDR1 SGHRS and CDR2 YFSETQ. As DNA, the CDR3 is TGCGCCAGCAGCTTAACGGGGGAAAAGGAAAAACTGTTTTTT. Translation gives CASSLTGEKEKLFF.

The genes are TRBV7-9 and TRBJ2-3; 7 bases match TRBD2. V was pared by 6 bases and J by 1 base, with 13 bases of the junction left unmatched. Germline assignment: CDR1 SEHNR and CDR2 FQNEAQ (reference sequence). The CDR3 sequence is 17 residues long. The CDR3 region has the DNA TGTGCCAGCAGACCAGACAGCGGGATCTCTGGCACAGATACGCAGTATTTT. As protein: CASRPDSGISGTDTQYF.